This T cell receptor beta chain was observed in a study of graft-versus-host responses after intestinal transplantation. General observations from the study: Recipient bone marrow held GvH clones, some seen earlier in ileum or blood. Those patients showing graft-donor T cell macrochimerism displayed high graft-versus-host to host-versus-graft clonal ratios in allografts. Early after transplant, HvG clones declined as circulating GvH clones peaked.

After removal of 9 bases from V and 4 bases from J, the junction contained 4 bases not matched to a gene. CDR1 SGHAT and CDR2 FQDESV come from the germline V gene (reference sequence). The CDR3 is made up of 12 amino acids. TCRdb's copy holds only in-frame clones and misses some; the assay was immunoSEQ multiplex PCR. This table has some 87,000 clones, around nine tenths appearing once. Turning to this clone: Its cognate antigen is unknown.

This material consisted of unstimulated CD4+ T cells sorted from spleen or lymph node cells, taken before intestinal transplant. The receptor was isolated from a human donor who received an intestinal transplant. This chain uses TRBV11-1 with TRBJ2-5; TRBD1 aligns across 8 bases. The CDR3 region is CARGQEGETQYF. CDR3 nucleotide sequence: TGTGCCAGGGGACAGGAGGGAGAGACCCAGTACTTC.